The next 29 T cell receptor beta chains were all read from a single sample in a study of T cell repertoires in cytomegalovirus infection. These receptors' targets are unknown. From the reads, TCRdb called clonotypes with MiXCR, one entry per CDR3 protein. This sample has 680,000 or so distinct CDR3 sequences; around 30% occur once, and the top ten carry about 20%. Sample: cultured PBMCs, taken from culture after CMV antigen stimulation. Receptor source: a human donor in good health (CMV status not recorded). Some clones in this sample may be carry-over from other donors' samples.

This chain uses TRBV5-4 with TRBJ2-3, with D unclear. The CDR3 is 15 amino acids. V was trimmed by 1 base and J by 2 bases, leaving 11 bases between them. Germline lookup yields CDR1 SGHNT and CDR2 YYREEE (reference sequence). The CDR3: CASSLPGTYTDTQYF. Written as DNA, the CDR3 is TGTGCCAGCAGCTTGCCCGGCACATACACAGATACGCAGTATTTT. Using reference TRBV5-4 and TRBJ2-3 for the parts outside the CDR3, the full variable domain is ETGVTQSPTHLIKTRGQQVTLRCSSQSGHNTVSWYQQALGQGPQFIFQYYREEENGRGNFPPRFSGLQFPNYSSELNVNALELDDSALYLCASSLPGTYTDTQYFGPGTRLTVL.

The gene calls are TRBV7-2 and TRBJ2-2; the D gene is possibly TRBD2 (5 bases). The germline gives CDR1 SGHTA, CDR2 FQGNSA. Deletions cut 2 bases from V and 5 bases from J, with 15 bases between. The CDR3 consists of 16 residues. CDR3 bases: TGTGCCAGCAGCTTATCGCCCGGGGAAGGGACCGGGGAGCTGTTTTTT. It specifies CASSLSPGEGTGELFF.

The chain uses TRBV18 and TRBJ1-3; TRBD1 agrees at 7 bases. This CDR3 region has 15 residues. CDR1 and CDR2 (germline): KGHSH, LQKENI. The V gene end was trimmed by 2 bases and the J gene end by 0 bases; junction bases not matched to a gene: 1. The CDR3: CASSPGQASGNTIYF. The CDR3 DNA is TGTGCCAGCTCACCAGGACAGGCCTCTGGAAACACCATATATTTT.

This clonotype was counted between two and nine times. CDR3 coding DNA: TGTGCCAGCTCACTTGTAGGGGAAAATAATGAGCAGTTCTTC. Translation: CASSLVGENNEQFF. This chain links TRBV18 with TRBJ2-1, with D possibly being TRBD1 (5 bases). Germline V gene data show CDR1 as KGHSH and CDR2 as LQKENI. The CDR3 is 14 amino acids. V was clipped by 4 bases and J by 7 bases, with 14 bases between them. The whole variable domain, remainder taken from reference TRBV18 and TRBJ2-1, is NAGVMQNPRHLVRRRGQEARLRCSPMKGHSHVYWYRQLPEEGLKFMVYLQKENIIDESGMPKERFSAEFPKEGPSILRIQQVVRGDSAAYFCASSLVGENNEQFFGPGTRLTVL.

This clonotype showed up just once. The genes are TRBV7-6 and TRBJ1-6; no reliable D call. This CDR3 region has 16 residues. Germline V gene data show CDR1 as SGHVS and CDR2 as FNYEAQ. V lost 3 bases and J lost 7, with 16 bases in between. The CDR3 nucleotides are TGTGCCAGCAGCTTGCTTGCCGGCGGGATCAATTCACCCCTCCACTTT. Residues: CASSLLAGGINSPLHF.

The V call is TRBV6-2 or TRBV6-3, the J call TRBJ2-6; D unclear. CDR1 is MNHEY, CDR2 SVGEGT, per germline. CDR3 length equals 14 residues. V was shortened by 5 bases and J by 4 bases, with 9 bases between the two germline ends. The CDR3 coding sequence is TGTGCCAGCAGTACCTGGTCGGGGGCCAACGTCCTGACTTTC. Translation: CASSTWSGANVLTF.

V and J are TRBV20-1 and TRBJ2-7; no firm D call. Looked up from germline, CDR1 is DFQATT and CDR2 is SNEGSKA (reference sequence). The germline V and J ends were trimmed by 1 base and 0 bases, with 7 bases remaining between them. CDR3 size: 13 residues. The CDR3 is CSARVPDSYEQYF. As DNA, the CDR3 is TGCAGTGCTAGAGTACCGGACTCCTACGAGCAGTACTTC.

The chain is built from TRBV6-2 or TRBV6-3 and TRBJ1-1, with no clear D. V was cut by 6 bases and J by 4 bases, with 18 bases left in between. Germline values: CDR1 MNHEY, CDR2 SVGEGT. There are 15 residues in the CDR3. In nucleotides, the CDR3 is TGTGCCAGCAGGAGACTGTTAGGTGGGCTCACTGAAGCTTTCTTT. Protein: CASRRLLGGLTEAFF.

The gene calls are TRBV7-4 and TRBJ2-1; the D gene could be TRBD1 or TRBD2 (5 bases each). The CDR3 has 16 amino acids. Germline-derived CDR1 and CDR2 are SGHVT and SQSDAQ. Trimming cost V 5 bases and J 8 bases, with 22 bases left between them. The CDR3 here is CASSAFLGTWGYEQFF. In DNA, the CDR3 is TGTGCCAGCAGCGCATTTTTGGGGACCTGGGGCTATGAGCAGTTCTTC.

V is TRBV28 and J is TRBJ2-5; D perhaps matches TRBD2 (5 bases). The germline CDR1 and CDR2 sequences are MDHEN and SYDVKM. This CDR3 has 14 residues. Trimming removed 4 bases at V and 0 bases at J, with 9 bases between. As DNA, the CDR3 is TGTGCCAGCAGTTCCCTGGACTACCAAGAGACCCAGTACTTC. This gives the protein CASSSLDYQETQYF.

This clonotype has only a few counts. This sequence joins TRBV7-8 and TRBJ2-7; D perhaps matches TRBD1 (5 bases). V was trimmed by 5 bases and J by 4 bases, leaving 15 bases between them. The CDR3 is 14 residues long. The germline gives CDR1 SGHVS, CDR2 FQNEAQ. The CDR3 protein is CASSPLVGAYEQYF. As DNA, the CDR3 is TGTGCCAGCAGCCCCCTTGTAGGGGCGTACGAGCAGTACTTC.

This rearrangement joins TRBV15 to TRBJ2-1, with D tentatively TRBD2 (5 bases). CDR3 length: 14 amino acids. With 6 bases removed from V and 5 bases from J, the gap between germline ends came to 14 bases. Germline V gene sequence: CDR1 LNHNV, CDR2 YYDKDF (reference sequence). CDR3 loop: CATSLEVLNNEQFF. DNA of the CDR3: TGTGCCACCAGTCTGGAGGTACTGAACAATGAGCAGTTCTTC.

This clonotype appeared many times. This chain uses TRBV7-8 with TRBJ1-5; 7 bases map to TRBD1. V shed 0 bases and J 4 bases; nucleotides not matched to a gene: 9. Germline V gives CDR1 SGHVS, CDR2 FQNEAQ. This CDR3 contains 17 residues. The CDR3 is CASSLASQGVRNQPQHF. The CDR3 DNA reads TGTGCCAGCAGCTTAGCATCTCAGGGGGTGCGGAATCAGCCCCAGCATTTT.

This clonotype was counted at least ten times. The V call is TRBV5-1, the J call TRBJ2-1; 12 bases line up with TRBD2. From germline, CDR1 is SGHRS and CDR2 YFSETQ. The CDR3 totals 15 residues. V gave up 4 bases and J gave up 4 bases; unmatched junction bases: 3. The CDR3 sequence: CASSGGTSGYNEQFF. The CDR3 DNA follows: TGCGCCAGCAGCGGTGGGACTAGCGGGTACAATGAGCAGTTCTTC.

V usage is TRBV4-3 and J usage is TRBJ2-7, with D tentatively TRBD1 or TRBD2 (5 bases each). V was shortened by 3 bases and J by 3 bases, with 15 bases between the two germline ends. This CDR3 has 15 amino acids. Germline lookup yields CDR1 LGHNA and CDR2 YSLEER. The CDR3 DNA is TGCGCCAGCAGCCATGAGACCGGGGCCAACTACGAGCAGTACTTC. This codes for CASSHETGANYEQYF.

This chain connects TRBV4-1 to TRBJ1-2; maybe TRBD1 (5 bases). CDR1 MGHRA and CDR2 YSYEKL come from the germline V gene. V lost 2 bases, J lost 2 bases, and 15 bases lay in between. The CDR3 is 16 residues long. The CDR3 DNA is TGCGCCAGCAGCCAACCTAGGAGGGGTCGGAACTATGGCTACACCTTC. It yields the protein CASSQPRRGRNYGYTF.

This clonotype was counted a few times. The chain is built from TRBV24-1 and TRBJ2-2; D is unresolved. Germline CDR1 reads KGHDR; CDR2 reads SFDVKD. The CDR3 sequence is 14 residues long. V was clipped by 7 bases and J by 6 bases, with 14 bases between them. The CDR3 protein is CATSGWAVAGELFF. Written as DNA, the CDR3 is TGTGCCACCAGCGGATGGGCGGTAGCCGGGGAGCTGTTTTTT.

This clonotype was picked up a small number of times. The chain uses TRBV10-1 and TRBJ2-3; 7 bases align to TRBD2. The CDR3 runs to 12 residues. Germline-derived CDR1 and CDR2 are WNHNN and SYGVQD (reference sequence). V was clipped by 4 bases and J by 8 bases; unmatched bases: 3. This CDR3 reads CASSGSGTTQYF. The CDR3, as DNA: TGCGCCAGCAGTGGGAGCGGGACTACGCAGTATTTT.

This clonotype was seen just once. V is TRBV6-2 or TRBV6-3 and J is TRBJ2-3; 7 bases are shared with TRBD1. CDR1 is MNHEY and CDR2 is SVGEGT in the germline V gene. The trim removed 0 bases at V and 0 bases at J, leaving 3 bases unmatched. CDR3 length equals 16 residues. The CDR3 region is CASSYSTGQSTDTQYF. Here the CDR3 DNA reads TGTGCCAGCAGTTACTCGACAGGGCAGAGCACAGATACGCAGTATTTT.

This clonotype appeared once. CDR3 sequence: CASSYSTGGVQTEAFF. CDR3 DNA sequence: TGTGCCAGCAGTTACTCGACAGGTGGGGTACAAACTGAAGCTTTCTTT. The chain recombines TRBV6-2 or TRBV6-3 with TRBJ1-1; TRBD1 might be the D (6 bases). Germline-derived CDR1 and CDR2 are MNHEY and SVGEGT. V was shortened by 0 bases and J by 5 bases, with 16 bases between the two germline ends. The CDR3 has 16 residues.

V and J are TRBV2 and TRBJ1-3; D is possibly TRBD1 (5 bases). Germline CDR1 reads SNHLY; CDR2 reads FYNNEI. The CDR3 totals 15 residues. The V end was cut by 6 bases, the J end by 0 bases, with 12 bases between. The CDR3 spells CASSPGHTSGNTIYF. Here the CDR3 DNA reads TGTGCCAGCAGCCCCGGACATACCTCTGGAAACACCATATATTTT.

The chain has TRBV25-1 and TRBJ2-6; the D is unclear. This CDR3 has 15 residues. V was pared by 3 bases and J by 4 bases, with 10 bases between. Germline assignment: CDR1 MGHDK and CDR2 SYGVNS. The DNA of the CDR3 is TGTGCCAGCAGTGATCCGATTAACGGGGCCAACGTCCTGACTTTC. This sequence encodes CASSDPINGANVLTF.

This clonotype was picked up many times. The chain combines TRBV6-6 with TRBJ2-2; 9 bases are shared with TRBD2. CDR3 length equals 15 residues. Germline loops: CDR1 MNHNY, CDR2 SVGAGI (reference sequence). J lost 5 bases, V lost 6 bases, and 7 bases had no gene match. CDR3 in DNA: TGTGCCAGCAGGAGGACTAGCGAAAGAACCGGGGAGCTGTTTTTT. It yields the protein CASRRTSERTGELFF.

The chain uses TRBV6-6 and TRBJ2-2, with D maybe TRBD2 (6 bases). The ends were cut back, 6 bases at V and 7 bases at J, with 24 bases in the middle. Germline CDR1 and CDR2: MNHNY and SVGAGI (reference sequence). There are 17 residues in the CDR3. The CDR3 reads CASSPTGERARGGELFF. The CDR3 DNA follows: TGTGCCAGCAGCCCAACGGGCGAGCGGGCACGAGGCGGGGAGCTGTTTTTT.

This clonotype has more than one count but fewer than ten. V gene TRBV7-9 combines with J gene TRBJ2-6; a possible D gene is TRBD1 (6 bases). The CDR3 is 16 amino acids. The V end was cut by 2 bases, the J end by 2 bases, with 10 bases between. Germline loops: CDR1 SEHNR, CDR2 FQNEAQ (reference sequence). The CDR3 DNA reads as TGTGCCAGCAGCTTACCAGGGGTAGCTGGGGCCAACGTCCTGACTTTC. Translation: CASSLPGVAGANVLTF.

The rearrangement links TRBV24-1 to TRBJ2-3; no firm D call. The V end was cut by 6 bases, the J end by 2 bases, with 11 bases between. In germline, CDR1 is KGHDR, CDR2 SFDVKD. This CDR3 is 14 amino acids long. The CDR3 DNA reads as TGTGCCACCAGTCCAGGCAGATACACAGATACGCAGTATTTT. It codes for CATSPGRYTDTQYF.

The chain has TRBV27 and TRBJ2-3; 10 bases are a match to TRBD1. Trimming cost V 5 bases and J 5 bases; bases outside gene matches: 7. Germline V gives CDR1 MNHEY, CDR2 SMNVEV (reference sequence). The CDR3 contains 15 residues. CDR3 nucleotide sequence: TGTGCCAGCAGTCAGCCCCGGGACAGGGGAGATACGCAGTATTTT. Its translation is CASSQPRDRGDTQYF.

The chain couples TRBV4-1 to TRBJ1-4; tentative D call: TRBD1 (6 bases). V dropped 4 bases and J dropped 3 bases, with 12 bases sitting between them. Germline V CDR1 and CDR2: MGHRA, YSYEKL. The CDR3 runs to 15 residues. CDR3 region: CASSPVTGANEKLFF. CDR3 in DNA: TGCGCCAGCAGCCCTGTGACAGGCGCTAATGAAAAACTGTTTTTT.

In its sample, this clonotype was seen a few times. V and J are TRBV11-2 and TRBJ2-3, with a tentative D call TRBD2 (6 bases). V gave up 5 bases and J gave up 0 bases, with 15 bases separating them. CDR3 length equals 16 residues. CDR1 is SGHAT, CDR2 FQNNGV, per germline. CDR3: CASSLYPRGSTDTQYF. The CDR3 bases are TGTGCCAGCAGCCTATACCCCCGGGGGAGCACAGATACGCAGTATTTT.